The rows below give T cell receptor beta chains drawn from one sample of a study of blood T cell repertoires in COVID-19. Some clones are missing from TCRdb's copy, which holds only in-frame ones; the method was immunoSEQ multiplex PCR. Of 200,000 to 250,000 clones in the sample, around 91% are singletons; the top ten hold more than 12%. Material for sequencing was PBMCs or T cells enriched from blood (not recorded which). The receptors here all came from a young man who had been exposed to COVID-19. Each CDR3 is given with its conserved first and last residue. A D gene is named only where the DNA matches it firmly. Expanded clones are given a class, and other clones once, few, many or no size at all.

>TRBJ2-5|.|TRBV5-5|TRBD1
CASDSLGQGGETQYF
TGTGCCAGCGACTCCCTCGGACAGGGTGGAGAGACCCAGTACTTC
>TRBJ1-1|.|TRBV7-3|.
CASSLMGPFTLDTEAFF
TGTGCCAGCAGCTTAATGGGCCCTTTTACTCTCGACACTGAAGCTTTCTTT
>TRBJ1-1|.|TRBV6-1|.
CASSEGQVTEAFF
TGTGCCAGCAGTGAGGGACAAGTCACTGAAGCTTTCTTT
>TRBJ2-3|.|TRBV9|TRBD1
CASTRDRDPGDTQYF
TGTGCCAGCACCAGGGACAGGGATCCCGGGGATACGCAGTATTTT
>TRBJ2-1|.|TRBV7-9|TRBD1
CASSLADRGLFNEQFF
TGTGCCAGCAGCTTAGCAGACAGGGGGCTTTTCAATGAGCAGTTCTTC
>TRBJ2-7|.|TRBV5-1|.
CASSPARDFSYEQYF
TGCGCCAGCAGCCCGGCTCGGGACTTCTCCTACGAGCAGTACTTC
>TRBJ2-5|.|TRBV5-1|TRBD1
CASSSDRGAGETQYF
TGCGCCAGCAGCTCGGACAGGGGCGCAGGAGAGACCCAGTACTTC
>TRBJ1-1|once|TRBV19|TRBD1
CASTGTGFGTEAFF
TGTGCCAGTACCGGGACAGGGTTCGGTACTGAAGCTTTCTTT
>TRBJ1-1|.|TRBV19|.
CASSLPLVRSPGSNTEAFF
TGTGCCAGTAGTCTTCCCCTGGTCCGGTCTCCAGGGTCGAACACTGAAGCTTTCTTT
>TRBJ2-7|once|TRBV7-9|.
CASSSEDSYEQYF
TGTGCCAGCAGCTCCGAGGACAGCTACGAGCAGTACTTC
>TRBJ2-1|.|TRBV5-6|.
CASSLATYPEQFF
TGTGCCAGCAGCTTGGCCACCTACCCTGAGCAGTTCTTC
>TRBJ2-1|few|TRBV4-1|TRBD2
CASSQEPPTSGLNEQFF
TGCGCCAGCAGCCAAGAACCCCCCACTAGCGGCTTAAATGAGCAGTTCTTC
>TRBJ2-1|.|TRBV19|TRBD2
CASSIGLGGGLGFNEQFF
TGTGCCAGTAGTATAGGATTGGGTGGGGGACTAGGATTCAATGAGCAGTTCTTC
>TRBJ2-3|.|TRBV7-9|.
CASSANTDTQYF
TGTGCCAGCAGCGCGAACACAGATACGCAGTATTTT
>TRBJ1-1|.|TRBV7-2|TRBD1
CASSPQGDFTEAFF
TGTGCCAGCAGTCCTCAGGGGGACTTCACTGAAGCTTTCTTT
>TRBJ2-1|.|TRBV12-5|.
CASERSYSYNEQFF
TGTGCTAGTGAACGCTCCTACTCCTACAATGAGCAGTTCTTC
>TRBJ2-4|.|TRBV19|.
CASSRGGAGAKNIQYF
TGTGCCAGTAGTCGAGGGGGAGCTGGCGCCAAAAACATTCAGTACTTC
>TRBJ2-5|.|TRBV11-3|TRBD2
CASSLLAGQTQYF
TGTGCCAGCAGCTTACTAGCGGGTCAGACCCAGTACTTC